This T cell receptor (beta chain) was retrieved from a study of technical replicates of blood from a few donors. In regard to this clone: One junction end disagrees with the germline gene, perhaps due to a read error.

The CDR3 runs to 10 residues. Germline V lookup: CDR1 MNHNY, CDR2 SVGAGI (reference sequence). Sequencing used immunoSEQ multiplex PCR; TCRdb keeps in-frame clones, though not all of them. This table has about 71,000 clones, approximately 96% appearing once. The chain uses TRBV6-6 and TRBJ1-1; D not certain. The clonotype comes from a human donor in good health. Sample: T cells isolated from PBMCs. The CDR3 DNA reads TGCGCCAGTTTTGGCCCTGAAGCTTTCTTT. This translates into CASFGPEAFF.